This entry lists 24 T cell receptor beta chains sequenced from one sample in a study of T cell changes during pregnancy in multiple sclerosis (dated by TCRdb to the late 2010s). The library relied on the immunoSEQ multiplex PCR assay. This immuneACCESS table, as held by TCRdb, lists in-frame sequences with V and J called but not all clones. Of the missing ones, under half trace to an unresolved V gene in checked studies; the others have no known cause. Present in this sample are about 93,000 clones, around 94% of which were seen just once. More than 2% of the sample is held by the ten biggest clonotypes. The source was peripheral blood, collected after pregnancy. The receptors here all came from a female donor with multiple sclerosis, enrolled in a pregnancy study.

CDR3 bases: TGCGCCAGCAGCCAAGATCCCAGTCTCTCTGGAAACACCATATATTTT. The encoded protein is CASSQDPSLSGNTIYF. The gene calls are TRBV4-1 and TRBJ1-3; D is ambiguous. The CDR3 sequence is 16 residues long. Trimming cost V 0 bases and J 0 bases, with 9 bases left between them. Germline CDR1 is MGHRA and CDR2 is YSYEKL.

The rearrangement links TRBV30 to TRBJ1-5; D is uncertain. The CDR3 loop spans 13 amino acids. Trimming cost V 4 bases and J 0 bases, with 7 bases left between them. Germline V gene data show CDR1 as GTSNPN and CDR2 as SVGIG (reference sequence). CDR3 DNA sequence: TGTGCCTGGAATCTAGATAGCAATCAGCCCCAGCATTTT. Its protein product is CAWNLDSNQPQHF.

The CDR3 region has the DNA TGTGCCAGCAGTTCCCAGTGGACAGCTAGCAATCAGCCCCAGCATTTT. This encodes CASSSQWTASNQPQHF. The J gene is TRBJ1-5, the V gene TRBV2, with D maybe TRBD1 (6 bases). V lost 5 bases and J lost 0, with 14 bases in between. The CDR3 sequence is 16 residues long. The germline V gene has CDR1 SNHLY and CDR2 FYNNEI.

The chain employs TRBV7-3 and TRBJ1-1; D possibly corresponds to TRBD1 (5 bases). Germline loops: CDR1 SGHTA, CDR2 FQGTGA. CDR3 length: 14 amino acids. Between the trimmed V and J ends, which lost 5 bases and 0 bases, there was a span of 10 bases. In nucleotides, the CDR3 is TGTGCCAGCAGCCGTGGGGCAATGAACACTGAAGCTTTCTTT. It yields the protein CASSRGAMNTEAFF.

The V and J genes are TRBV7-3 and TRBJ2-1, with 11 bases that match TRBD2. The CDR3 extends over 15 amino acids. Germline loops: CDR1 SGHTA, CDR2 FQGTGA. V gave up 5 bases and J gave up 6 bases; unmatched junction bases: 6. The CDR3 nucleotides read TGTGCCAGCAGCCCGGGACTAGCGGCCCCCAATGAGCAGTTCTTC. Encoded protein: CASSPGLAAPNEQFF.

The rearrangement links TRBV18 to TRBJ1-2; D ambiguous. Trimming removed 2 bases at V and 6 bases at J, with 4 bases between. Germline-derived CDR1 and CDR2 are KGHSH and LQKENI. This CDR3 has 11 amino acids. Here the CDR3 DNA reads TGTGCCAGCTCACCAGAGAATGGCTACACCTTC. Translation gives CASSPENGYTF.

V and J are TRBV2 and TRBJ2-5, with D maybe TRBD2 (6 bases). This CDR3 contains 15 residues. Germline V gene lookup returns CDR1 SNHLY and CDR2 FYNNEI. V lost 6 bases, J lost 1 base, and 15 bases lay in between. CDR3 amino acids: CASRGLSGSQETQYF. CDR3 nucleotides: TGTGCCAGCAGGGGACTTAGCGGAAGCCAAGAGACCCAGTACTTC.

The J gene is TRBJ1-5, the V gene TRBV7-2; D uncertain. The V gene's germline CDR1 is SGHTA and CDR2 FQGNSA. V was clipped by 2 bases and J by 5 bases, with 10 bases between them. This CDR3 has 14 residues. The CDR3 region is CASSLTWSDQPQHF. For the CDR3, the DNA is TGTGCCAGCAGCTTAACGTGGAGCGATCAGCCCCAGCATTTT.

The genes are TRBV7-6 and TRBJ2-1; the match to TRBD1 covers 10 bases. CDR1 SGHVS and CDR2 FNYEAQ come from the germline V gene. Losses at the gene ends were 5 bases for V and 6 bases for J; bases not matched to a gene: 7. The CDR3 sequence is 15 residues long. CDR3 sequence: CASSRGQGEGNEQFF. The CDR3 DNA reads TGTGCCAGCAGCCGAGGACAGGGGGAGGGCAATGAGCAGTTCTTC.

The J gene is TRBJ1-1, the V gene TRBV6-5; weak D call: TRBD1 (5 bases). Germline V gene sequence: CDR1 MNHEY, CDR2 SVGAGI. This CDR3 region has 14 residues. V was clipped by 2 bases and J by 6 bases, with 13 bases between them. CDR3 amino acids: CASSYGGYKAEAFF. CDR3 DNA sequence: TGTGCCAGCAGTTACGGGGGGTATAAGGCTGAAGCTTTCTTT.

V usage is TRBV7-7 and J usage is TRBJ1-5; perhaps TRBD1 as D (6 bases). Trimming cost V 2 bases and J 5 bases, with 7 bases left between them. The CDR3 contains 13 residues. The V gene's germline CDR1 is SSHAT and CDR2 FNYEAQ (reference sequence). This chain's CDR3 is CASSLRQDQPQHF. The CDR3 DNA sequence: TGTGCCAGCAGCTTACGACAGGATCAGCCCCAGCATTTT.

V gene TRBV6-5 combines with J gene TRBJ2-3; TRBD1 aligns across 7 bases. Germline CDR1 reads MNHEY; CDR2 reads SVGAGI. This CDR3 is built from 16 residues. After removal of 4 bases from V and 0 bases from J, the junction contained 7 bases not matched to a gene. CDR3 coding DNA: TGTGCCAGCAGTTCCCATTACAGGGGAAGCACAGATACGCAGTATTTT. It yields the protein CASSSHYRGSTDTQYF.

DNA for the CDR3: TGTGCCTGGAGTGTATTTGTCAGGGATTCACCCCTCCACTTT. As protein: CAWSVFVRDSPLHF. The rearrangement uses TRBV30 and TRBJ1-6; perhaps TRBD1 as D (5 bases). CDR3 length: 14 amino acids. CDR1 is GTSNPN, CDR2 SVGIG, per germline (reference sequence). V was shortened by 0 bases and J by 8 bases, with 11 bases between the two germline ends.

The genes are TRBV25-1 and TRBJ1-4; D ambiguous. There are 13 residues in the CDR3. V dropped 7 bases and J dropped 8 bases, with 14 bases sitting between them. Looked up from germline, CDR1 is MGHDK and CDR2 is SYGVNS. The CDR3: CASNVGVEEKLFF. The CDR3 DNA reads TGTGCCAGCAATGTGGGAGTTGAGGAAAAACTGTTTTTT.

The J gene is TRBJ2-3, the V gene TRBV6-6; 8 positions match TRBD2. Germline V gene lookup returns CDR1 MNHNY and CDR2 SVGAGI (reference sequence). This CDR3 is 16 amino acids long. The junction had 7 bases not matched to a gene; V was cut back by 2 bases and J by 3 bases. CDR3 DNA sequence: TGTGCCAGCAGTTACCCGGGACTAGGAAAGACAGATACGCAGTATTTT. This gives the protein CASSYPGLGKTDTQYF.

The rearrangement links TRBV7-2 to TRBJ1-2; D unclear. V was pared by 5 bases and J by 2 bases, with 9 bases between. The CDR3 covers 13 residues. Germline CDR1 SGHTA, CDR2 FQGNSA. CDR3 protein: CASSPPRNYGYTF. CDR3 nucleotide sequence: TGTGCCAGCAGCCCTCCTAGGAACTATGGCTACACCTTC.

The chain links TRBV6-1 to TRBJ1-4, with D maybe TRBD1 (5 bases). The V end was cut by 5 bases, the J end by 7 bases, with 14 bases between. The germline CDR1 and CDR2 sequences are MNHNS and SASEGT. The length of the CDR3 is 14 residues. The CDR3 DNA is TGTGCCAGCAGTCCACTGTGGGGGGGTGAAAAACTGTTTTTT. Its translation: CASSPLWGGEKLFF.

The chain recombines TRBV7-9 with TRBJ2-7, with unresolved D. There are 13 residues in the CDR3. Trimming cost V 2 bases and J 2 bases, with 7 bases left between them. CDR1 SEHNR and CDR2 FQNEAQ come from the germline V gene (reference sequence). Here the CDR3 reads CASSLLSPYEQYF. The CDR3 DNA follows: TGTGCCAGCAGCTTACTTTCCCCCTACGAGCAGTACTTC.

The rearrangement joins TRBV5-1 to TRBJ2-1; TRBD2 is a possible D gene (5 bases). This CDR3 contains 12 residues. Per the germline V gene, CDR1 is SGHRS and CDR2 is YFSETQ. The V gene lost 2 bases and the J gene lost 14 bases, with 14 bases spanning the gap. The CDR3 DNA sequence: TGCGCCAGCAGCTTCATTGGCGGGTCCGAGTTCTTC. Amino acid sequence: CASSFIGGSEFF.

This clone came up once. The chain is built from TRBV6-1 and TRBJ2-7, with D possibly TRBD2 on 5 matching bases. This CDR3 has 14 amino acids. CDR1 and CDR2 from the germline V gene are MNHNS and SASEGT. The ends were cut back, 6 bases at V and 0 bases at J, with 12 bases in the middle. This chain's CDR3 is CASSQRLSSYEQYF. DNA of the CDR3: TGTGCCAGCAGCCAGAGACTAAGCTCCTACGAGCAGTACTTC.

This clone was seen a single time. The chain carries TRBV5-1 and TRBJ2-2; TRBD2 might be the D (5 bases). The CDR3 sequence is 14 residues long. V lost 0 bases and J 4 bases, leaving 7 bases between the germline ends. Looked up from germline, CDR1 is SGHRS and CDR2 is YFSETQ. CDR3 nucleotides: TGCGCCAGCAGCTTGGCGGAGGCCACCGGGGAGCTGTTTTTT. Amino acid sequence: CASSLAEATGELFF.

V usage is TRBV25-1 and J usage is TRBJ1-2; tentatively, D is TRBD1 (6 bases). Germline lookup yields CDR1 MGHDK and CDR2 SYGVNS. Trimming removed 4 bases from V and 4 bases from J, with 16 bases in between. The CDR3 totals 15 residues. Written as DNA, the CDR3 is TGTGCCAGCAGTGTTGGGGGCAGACCTGGCTATGGCTACACCTTC. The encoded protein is CASSVGGRPGYGYTF.

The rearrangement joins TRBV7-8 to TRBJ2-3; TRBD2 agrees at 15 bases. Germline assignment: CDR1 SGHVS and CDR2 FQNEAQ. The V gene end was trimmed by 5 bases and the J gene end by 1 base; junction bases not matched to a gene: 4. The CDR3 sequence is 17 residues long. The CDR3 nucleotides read TGTGCCAGCAGCGGACTAGCGGGGGGGTATGGCACAGATACGCAGTATTTT. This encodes CASSGLAGGYGTDTQYF.

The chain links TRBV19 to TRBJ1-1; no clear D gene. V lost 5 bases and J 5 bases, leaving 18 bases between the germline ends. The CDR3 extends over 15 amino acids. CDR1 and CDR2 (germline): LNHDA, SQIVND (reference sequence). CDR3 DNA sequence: TGTGCCAGTAGTCCAGCGGTTGTGGGTTGGACTGAAGCTTTCTTT. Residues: CASSPAVVGWTEAFF.